The rows below give T cell receptor beta chains drawn from one sample of a study of T cells and copy number aberrations in small-cell lung cancer. The method was immunoSEQ multiplex PCR; TCRdb's version includes in-frame clones alone and lacks a portion of them. This table holds about 370 clones, over 90% found once. The sequencing input was tumor tissue. The source of these receptors is a man between 65 and 79 years old with small cell lung cancer. Both conserved end residues are part of each CDR3. D genes are given only for firm matches. Clone size is stated in some rows and not others, as once, few, many or a class when expanded.

abundance,d_gene,v_gene,j_gene,CDR3aa,CDR3nt
once,.,TRBV15,TRBJ2-5,CATSNPWGDSAKETQYF,TGTGCCACCAGCAATCCCTGGGGGGACAGCGCTAAAGAGACCCAGTACTTC
.,TRBD1,TRBV7-3,TRBJ2-5,CASSLTQGAGETQYF,TGTGCCAGCAGCTTAACTCAGGGGGCAGGGGAGACCCAGTACTTC
.,.,TRBV18,TRBJ2-1,CASSPGYNEQFF,TGTGCCAGCTCACCCGGGTACAATGAGCAGTTCTTC
.,TRBD1,TRBV7-8,TRBJ1-2,CASSQPAGTGGLFGYTF,TGTGCCAGCAGCCAACCCGCCGGGACAGGGGGCTTATTTGGCTACACCTTC
.,TRBD2,TRBV30,TRBJ2-7,CAWRLAGLDEQYF,TGTGCCTGGAGGCTAGCGGGACTCGACGAGCAGTACTTC
.,TRBD1,TRBV5-6,TRBJ2-1,CASSIGGEQFF,TGTGCCAGCAGCATAGGGGGCGAGCAGTTCTTC
.,TRBD1,TRBV5-4,TRBJ2-2,CASSQGADTGELFF,TGTGCCAGCAGCCAGGGGGCCGACACCGGGGAGCTGTTTTTT
few,.,TRBV27,TRBJ1-2,CASGALGGYYGYTF,TGTGCCAGCGGCGCTCTGGGGGGTTACTATGGCTACACCTTC
.,TRBD1,TRBV7-9,TRBJ1-3,CASNLAAGGKNTIYF,TGTGCCAGCAACCTGGCGGCAGGGGGGAAAAACACCATATATTTT
.,.,TRBV6-1,TRBJ2-3,CASSEDPALTYGTQYF,TGTGCCAGCAGTGAAGACCCAGCGTTAACCTACGGTACGCAGTATTTT
.,.,TRBV5-1,TRBJ1-1,CASSFRTDPPEAFF,TGCGCCAGCAGCTTTAGGACGGACCCCCCGGAAGCTTTCTTT
.,TRBD1,TRBV29-1,TRBJ2-2,CSVARGDRGDTGELFF,TGCAGCGTTGCCCGTGGGGACAGGGGCGACACCGGGGAGCTGTTTTTT
.,TRBD1,TRBV30,TRBJ2-5,CAWSPGQGNQETQYF,TGTGCCTGGAGCCCCGGACAGGGAAACCAAGAGACCCAGTACTTC
.,TRBD2,TRBV7-9,TRBJ2-3,CASSLGGSPSTDTQYF,TGTGCCAGCAGCTTAGGCGGGAGCCCTAGCACAGATACGCAGTATTTT
once,.,TRBV27,TRBJ2-7,CASSLDLGYEQYF,TGTGCCAGCAGTTTGGACCTTGGGTACGAGCAGTACTTC
.,.,TRBV5-1,TRBJ1-1,CASSKLDRNTEAFF,TGCGCCAGCAGCAAACTCGACAGAAACACTGAAGCTTTCTTT
.,TRBD1,TRBV2,TRBJ1-2,CASRDTGGAYGYTF,TGTGCCAGCAGGGACACAGGGGGGGCCTATGGCTACACCTTC
.,.,TRBV27,TRBJ2-7,CASSSGRLLYEQYF,TGTGCCAGCAGCTCCGGGAGACTTCTCTACGAGCAGTACTTC
.,TRBD1,TRBV13,TRBJ1-1,CASSVPTGRTEAFF,TGTGCCAGCAGCGTCCCGACAGGGAGGACTGAAGCTTTCTTT
.,.,TRBV9,TRBJ2-5,CASSAHGAETQYF,TGTGCCAGCAGCGCCCATGGGGCCGAGACCCAGTACTTC
.,.,TRBV5-6,TRBJ1-6,CASSLSQGGSPLHF,TGTGCCAGCAGCTTGTCCCAGGGAGGTTCACCCCTCCACTTT
.,.,TRBV2,TRBJ1-2,CASSPSWGSGYTF,TGTGCCAGCAGTCCTTCTTGGGGGTCTGGCTACACCTTC
.,TRBD2,TRBV5-6,TRBJ2-5,CASSPLAGDKETQYF,TGTGCCAGCAGCCCCCTTGCGGGGGATAAAGAGACCCAGTACTTC
few,.,TRBV2,TRBJ2-2,CASRGLTNTGELFF,TGTGCCAGCAGGGGCCTAACGAACACCGGGGAGCTGTTTTTT
.,TRBD2,TRBV5-1,TRBJ2-7,CASRVSGGEFYEQYF,TGCGCCAGCAGAGTCTCGGGAGGGGAATTTTACGAGCAGTACTTC
.,.,TRBV7-2,TRBJ2-5,CASSVWRQETQYF,TGTGCCAGCAGTGTGTGGCGCCAAGAGACCCAGTACTTC
.,TRBD2,TRBV10-3,TRBJ2-3,CAISERELDTQYF,TGTGCCATCAGCGAGCGGGAGTTAGATACGCAGTATTTT
.,.,TRBV5-6,TRBJ1-2,CASTRWVVDYGYTF,TGTGCCAGCACCCGGTGGGTGGTAGACTATGGCTACACCTTC
.,TRBD1,TRBV30,TRBJ2-3,CAWSGQGGFTDTQYF,TGTGCCTGGAGTGGACAGGGTGGGTTCACAGATACGCAGTATTTT
few,TRBD1,TRBV2,TRBJ2-7,CASVTGTGGYEQYF,TGTGCCAGCGTCACCGGGACAGGGGGCTACGAGCAGTACTTC
.,.,TRBV11-2,TRBJ2-7,CASSSPGREQYF,TGTGCCAGCAGCTCGCCGGGTCGGGAGCAGTACTTC
.,TRBD1,TRBV5-1,TRBJ2-1,CASSLGQGTNNEQFF,TGCGCCAGCAGCTTGGGACAGGGGACGAACAATGAGCAGTTCTTC
.,.,TRBV19,TRBJ2-7,CASSMAVTYEQYF,TGTGCCAGTAGTATGGCGGTTACCTACGAGCAGTACTTC
.,TRBD1,TRBV14,TRBJ1-2,CASSQDRNRGSNYGYTF,TGTGCCAGCAGCCAAGATCGGAACAGGGGATCAAACTATGGCTACACCTTC
.,.,TRBV6-1,TRBJ2-1,CASTRLWDNEQFF,TGTGCCAGCACCCGACTTTGGGACAATGAGCAGTTCTTC
once,.,TRBV6-5,TRBJ1-6,CASSYEGRGRSPLHF,TGTGCCAGCAGTTACGAGGGGCGCGGTCGTTCACCCCTCCACTTT